This TCR beta chain derives from a study of cytomegalovirus exposure and HLA in healthy donors. Study-wide findings and caveats: Confirmation in vitro established that three CMV-associated chains were specific for CMV antigens.

The PCR made use of 60 Vbeta and 13 Jbeta primers. Produced via immunoSEQ multiplex PCR; TCRdb's table is partial and in-frame only. The sample carries 95,000 to 150,000 clones, roughly 65% recorded once. The V gene lost 8 bases and the J gene lost 9 bases, with 20 bases spanning the gap. Per germline, CDR1 SEHNR and CDR2 FQNEAQ (reference sequence). The CDR3 has 14 residues. This clone was seen once. Antigen: not known. The chain links TRBV7-9 to TRBJ2-1, with D perhaps matching TRBD2 (6 bases). This TCR derives from a man aged 35 to 55 in good health and CMV-seropositive. Sequenced input: PBMCs. The DNA for the CDR3 is TGTGCCAGCTCCCCCGTTTCCCGGGAGACTGAGCAGTTCTTC. This gives the protein CASSPVSRETEQFF.